Listed here are 21 T cell receptor beta chains from one sample, sequenced in a study of sequential checkpoint blockade in melanoma. Generated by immunoSEQ multiplex PCR, the TCRdb table keeps only in-frame clones and is missing some. Among about 40,000 clones listed, 86% were seen once. The treatment here: randomized to nivolumab then ipilimumab (arm A) or the reverse (arm B). Here the sequenced sample was CD8+ T cells sorted from blood (inferred from file names), taken from a patient given nivolumab and ipilimumab in sequence. These receptors all stem from a human donor with melanoma.

The gene calls are TRBV4-3 and TRBJ2-7; D is possibly TRBD2 (5 bases). CDR3 length: 15 residues. Germline CDR1 reads LGHNA; CDR2 reads YSLEER. Trimming removed 0 bases from V and 1 base from J, with 10 bases in between. CDR3 region: CASSQDATGSYEQYV. The CDR3, as DNA: TGCGCCAGCAGCCAAGATGCGACGGGGTCCTACGAGCAGTACGTC.

This chain links TRBV7-9 with TRBJ2-7; D call uncertain. V gave up 3 bases and J gave up 2 bases, with 8 bases separating them. This CDR3 is 13 amino acids long. Germline V gives CDR1 SEHNR, CDR2 FQNEAQ (reference sequence). The CDR3 coding sequence is TGTGCCAGCAGCTTTCTACAGACCTACGAGCAGTACTTC. This gives the protein CASSFLQTYEQYF. Full variable domain (missing parts from reference TRBV7-9 and TRBJ2-7): DTGVSQNPRHKITKRGQNVTFRCDPISEHNRLYWYRQTLGQGPEFLTYFQNEAQLEKSRLLSDRFSAERPKGSFSTLEIQRTEQGDSAMYLCASSFLQTYEQYFGPGTRLTVT.

V gene TRBV18 combines with J gene TRBJ2-1, with no clear D. The CDR3 consists of 15 residues. The V gene's germline CDR1 is KGHSH and CDR2 LQKENI. V gave up 4 bases and J gave up 0 bases, with 10 bases separating them. Here the CDR3 DNA reads TGTGCCAGCTCACTTGTTACGAGCTCCTACAATGAGCAGTTCTTC. Residues: CASSLVTSSYNEQFF.

This chain joins TRBV27 and TRBJ1-2; TRBD1 aligns across 7 bases. V shed 4 bases and J 0 bases; nucleotides not matched to a gene: 2. The CDR3 sequence is 14 residues long. The germline CDR1 and CDR2 sequences are MNHEY and SMNVEV (reference sequence). The CDR3 DNA sequence: TGTGCCAGCAGTTACGGGACAGCTAACTATGGCTACACCTTC. As protein: CASSYGTANYGYTF.

J is TRBJ1-5 and V is TRBV5-5, with D tentatively TRBD1 (6 bases). CDR1 is SGHKS and CDR2 is YYEKEE in the germline V gene (reference sequence). The CDR3 sequence is 15 residues long. V lost 4 bases to trimming and J lost 2 bases, with 13 bases between them. This chain's CDR3 is CASSSGQPGNQPQHF. For the CDR3, the DNA is TGTGCCAGCAGCAGCGGACAGCCAGGCAATCAGCCCCAGCATTTT.

This clone has only a few counts. The chain combines TRBV21-1 with TRBJ2-7; TRBD1, the table's D call, was not compared with the DNA. TRBV21-1 is tagged as a pseudogene. The CDR3 runs to 19 residues. The CDR3 is CASSKGDRGSDCIYYEQYF. CDR3 nucleotide sequence: TGTGCCAGCAGCAAAGGGGACAGGGGGAGTGATTGTATTTACTACGAGCAGTACTTC.

The V call is TRBV4-3, the J call TRBJ1-1, with D possibly matching TRBD1 (5 bases). This CDR3 has 14 residues. The ends were cut back, 2 bases at V and 4 bases at J, with 11 bases in the middle. Germline assignment: CDR1 LGHNA and CDR2 YSLEER. CDR3 nucleotides: TGCGCCAGCAGCCAAAACGGACACACCACTGAAGCTTTCTTT. Encoded protein: CASSQNGHTTEAFF.

This clone was counted between two and nine times. CDR3 residues: CASSPRGSSPLHF. The CDR3 DNA sequence: TGTGCCAGCAGCCCACGAGGGAGCTCACCCCTCCACTTT. The rearrangement links TRBV27 to TRBJ1-6; D remains ambiguous. The germline V and J ends were trimmed by 6 bases and 10 bases, with 13 bases remaining between them. Germline CDR1 and CDR2: MNHEY and SMNVEV (reference sequence). The CDR3 has 13 amino acids.

This chain uses TRBV7-9 with TRBJ2-1; TRBD2 matches at 10 bases. The CDR3 sequence is 15 residues long. Looked up from germline, CDR1 is SEHNR and CDR2 is FQNEAQ (reference sequence). V dropped 5 bases and J dropped 1; count of bases not matched to a gene: 2. The CDR3 spells CASSPSGSSYNEQFF. The DNA for the CDR3 is TGTGCCAGCAGCCCTAGCGGGAGTTCCTACAATGAGCAGTTCTTC.

This chain links TRBV19 with TRBJ1-2; TRBD1 might be the D (5 bases). Germline values: CDR1 LNHDA, CDR2 SQIVND (reference sequence). Deletions cut 5 bases from V and 7 bases from J, with 23 bases between. The CDR3 is 16 residues long. The CDR3 DNA is TGTGCCAGTAGTGCAACCCTAACAGGCCTGGCGTTTGGCTACACCTTC. Residues: CASSATLTGLAFGYTF.

This clone was seen a handful of times. The V call is TRBV21-1, the J call TRBJ1-1; TRBD1 reflects the table's D call only, with no check against the DNA. TRBV21-1 represents a pseudogene. This CDR3 has 17 amino acids. In DNA form, the CDR3 reads TGTGCCAGCAGCAAATGGGGACAGGGGGGGATGAACACTGAAGCTTTCTTT. Encoded protein: CASSKWGQGGMNTEAFF.

This chain joins TRBV7-9 and TRBJ2-4; a possible D gene is TRBD2 (5 bases). Germline V gene lookup returns CDR1 SEHNR and CDR2 FQNEAQ (reference sequence). This CDR3 has 14 amino acids. With 1 base removed from V and 2 bases from J, the gap between germline ends came to 6 bases. The CDR3 protein is CASSLVGTKNIQYF. Here the CDR3 DNA reads TGTGCCAGCAGCTTAGTCGGGACCAAAAACATTCAGTACTTC.

V and J are TRBV9 and TRBJ2-3; 7 nucleotides agree with TRBD1. This CDR3 is 16 amino acids long. V gave up 2 bases and J gave up 2 bases; unmatched junction bases: 8. Germline CDR1 SGDLS, CDR2 YYNGEE. Here the CDR3 reads CASSVGTAPHTDTQYF. In DNA form, the CDR3 reads TGTGCCAGCAGCGTCGGGACAGCCCCCCACACAGATACGCAGTATTTT.

V usage is TRBV14 and J usage is TRBJ2-4; D unclear. V was trimmed by 0 bases and J by 7 bases, leaving 13 bases between them. CDR1 is SGHDN and CDR2 is FVKESK in the germline V gene. CDR3 length: 15 amino acids. The CDR3 DNA reads TGTGCCAGCAGCCAAGAGGGCCAGGTCTCGAACATTCAGTACTTC. This encodes CASSQEGQVSNIQYF. Drawing the rest from reference TRBV14 and TRBJ2-4, the complete variable domain is EAGVTQFPSHSVIEKGQTVTLRCDPISGHDNLYWYRRVMGKEIKFLLHFVKESKQDESGMPNNRFLAERTGGTYSTLKVQPAELEDSGVYFCASSQEGQVSNIQYFGAGTRLSVL.

The rearrangement joins TRBV30 to TRBJ2-7; TRBD2 matches 12 bases. CDR1 is GTSNPN, CDR2 SVGIG, per germline (reference sequence). After removal of 2 bases from V and 0 bases from J, the junction contained 2 bases not matched to a gene. This CDR3 contains 15 residues. The CDR3 sequence: CAWSRTSGTSYEQYF. As DNA, the CDR3 is TGTGCCTGGAGTCGGACTAGCGGGACCTCCTACGAGCAGTACTTC. The complete variable domain, with remaining parts taken from reference TRBV30 and TRBJ2-7, reads SQTIHQWPATLVQPVGSPLSLECTVEGTSNPNLYWYRQAAGRGLQLLFYSVGIGQISSEVPQNLSASRPQDRQFILSSKKLLLSDSGFYLCAWSRTSGTSYEQYFGPGTRLTVT.

V gene TRBV11-3 combines with J gene TRBJ2-7; 9 positions match TRBD1. Germline CDR1 is SGHNT and CDR2 is YENEEA. This CDR3 contains 14 residues. Trimming cost V 1 base and J 3 bases; bases outside gene matches: 1. As DNA, the CDR3 is TGTGCCAGCAGCTTAGGACAGGGGGGCTACGAGCAGTACTTC. Amino acids: CASSLGQGGYEQYF. The full variable domain, in which reference TRBV11-3 and TRBJ2-7 provide the parts outside the CDR3, is EAGVVQSPRYKIIEKKQPVAFWCNPISGHNTLYWYLQNLGQGPELLIRYENEEAVDDSQLPKDRFSAERLKGVDSTLKIQPAELGDSAVYLCASSLGQGGYEQYFGPGTRLTVT.

This sequence joins TRBV27 and TRBJ2-1; 9 bases agree with TRBD1. The V gene's germline CDR1 is MNHEY and CDR2 SMNVEV (reference sequence). With 3 bases clipped from V and 11 bases from J, the junction kept 2 bases outside the gene matches. The CDR3 contains 12 residues. CDR3 sequence reads: CASSLGQGKQFF. CDR3 nucleotide sequence: TGTGCCAGCAGTTTGGGACAGGGAAAGCAGTTCTTC.

In this sample, this clone turned up once. The rearrangement uses TRBV6-5 and TRBJ1-5, with 12 bases matching TRBD1. Trimming at V came to 5 bases and at J to 5 bases, leaving 4 bases not matched to a gene. The CDR3 has 15 amino acids. Germline CDR1 is MNHEY and CDR2 is SVGAGI. The CDR3 DNA follows: TGTGCCAGCAGTCCCGGGACAGGGGGCTATCAGCCCCAGCATTTT. This gives the protein CASSPGTGGYQPQHF.

The chain joins TRBV15 to TRBJ2-7; possible D gene TRBD2, 6 bases. The germline V gene encodes CDR1 LNHNV and CDR2 YYDKDF (reference sequence). Trimming left V 5 bases short and J 2 bases short, with 13 bases between. The CDR3 loop spans 14 amino acids. CDR3: CATSSSAGPYEQYF. As DNA, the CDR3 is TGTGCCACCAGCTCTAGCGCGGGCCCCTACGAGCAGTACTTC.

The J gene is TRBJ1-1, the V gene TRBV9, with a weak D call TRBD1 (6 bases). Per germline, CDR1 SGDLS and CDR2 YYNGEE. V gave up 0 bases and J gave up 1 base, with 10 bases separating them. The CDR3 length is 15 residues. CDR3 nucleotides: TGTGCCAGCAGCGTAGAGGGACAAGCGAACACTGAAGCTTTCTTT. As protein: CASSVEGQANTEAFF. Using reference TRBV9 and TRBJ1-1 for the parts outside the CDR3, the full variable domain is DSGVTQTPKHLITATGQRVTLRCSPRSGDLSVYWYQQSLDQGLQFLIQYYNGEERAKGNILERFSAQQFPDLHSELNLSSLELGDSALYFCASSVEGQANTEAFFGQGTRLTVV.

The chain employs TRBV11-2 and TRBJ1-1, with 7 bases identical to TRBD1. The junction had 6 bases not matched to a gene; V was cut back by 0 bases and J by 5 bases. The germline V gene encodes CDR1 SGHAT and CDR2 FQNNGV. This CDR3 region has 15 residues. CDR3: CASSLEEGAGTEAFF. The CDR3 nucleotides read TGTGCCAGCAGCTTAGAAGAGGGGGCAGGTACTGAAGCTTTCTTT.